The 26 T cell receptor beta chains reported below all come from one sample, sequenced in a study of siplizumab effects on memory and regulatory T cells. TCRdb's table, derived via immunoSEQ multiplex PCR, lists solely in-frame clones and lacks some. Found here are tens of thousands of clones, approximately 95% of them singletons; the top ten hold less than 40%. Input material: CD8+ T cells sorted from blood. The receptors shown here come from a human donor in good health.

This chain connects TRBV11-2 to TRBJ2-2; 12 bases are a match to TRBD2. After removal of 5 bases from V and 0 bases from J, the junction contained 10 bases not matched to a gene. The CDR3 extends over 19 amino acids. Germline-derived CDR1 and CDR2 are SGHAT and FQNNGV. The CDR3 DNA sequence: TGTGCCAGCAGCCCGCCTGCCGGGACTAGCGGGCCGAACACCGGGGAGCTGTTTTTT. The encoded protein is CASSPPAGTSGPNTGELFF.

V is TRBV5-4 and J is TRBJ1-1, with 11 bases aligning to TRBD1. V dropped 4 bases and J dropped 8; count of bases not matched to a gene: 4. The CDR3 covers 13 residues. Germline V gives CDR1 SGHNT, CDR2 YYREEE (reference sequence). The CDR3 sequence: CASSNRDRGEAFF. The DNA for the CDR3 is TGTGCCAGCAGCAACCGGGACAGGGGGGAAGCTTTCTTT.

The gene calls are TRBV7-8 and TRBJ2-7; D perhaps matches TRBD2 (5 bases). The CDR3 has 11 residues. With 5 bases removed from V and 5 bases from J, the gap between germline ends came to 7 bases. Germline CDR1 SGHVS, CDR2 FQNEAQ. This CDR3 is CASSPGDEQYF. The CDR3 DNA reads as TGTGCCAGCAGCCCCGGGGACGAGCAGTACTTC.

The chain recombines TRBV27 with TRBJ1-5, with D possibly being TRBD1 (6 bases). Germline values: CDR1 MNHEY, CDR2 SMNVEV (reference sequence). With 6 bases removed from V and 4 bases from J, the gap between germline ends came to 13 bases. The CDR3 loop spans 14 amino acids. The CDR3 loop reads CASRLRGTNQPQHF. In nucleotides, the CDR3 is TGTGCCAGCAGACTCAGGGGTACAAATCAGCCCCAGCATTTT.

The genes are TRBV6-6 and TRBJ2-1; D may be TRBD1 or TRBD2 (5 bases each). CDR1 is MNHNY and CDR2 is SVGAGI in the germline V gene (reference sequence). The CDR3 totals 13 residues. Deletions cut 2 bases from V and 8 bases from J, with 10 bases between. The CDR3 reads CASSYGGVDEQFF. CDR3 nucleotide sequence: TGTGCCAGCAGTTACGGGGGAGTGGATGAGCAGTTCTTC.

The chain links TRBV5-5 to TRBJ1-4, with D uncertain. V was cut by 1 base and J by 0 bases, with 13 bases left in between. The germline V gene has CDR1 SGHKS and CDR2 YYEKEE (reference sequence). The CDR3 length is 17 residues. The CDR3 here is CASSLYTGVATNEKLFF. The CDR3 nucleotides are TGTGCCAGCAGCTTGTATACGGGCGTTGCAACTAATGAAAAACTGTTTTTT.

The chain joins TRBV7-2 to TRBJ2-1, with 7 bases matching TRBD2. The CDR3 totals 15 residues. V was clipped by 3 bases and J by 8 bases; unmatched bases: 10. The germline V gene has CDR1 SGHTA and CDR2 FQGNSA. The CDR3 sequence is CASSFAGRPLDEQFF. The CDR3 region has the DNA TGTGCCAGCAGCTTCGCCGGGAGGCCCCTAGATGAGCAGTTCTTC.

This rearrangement joins TRBV27 to TRBJ2-1; weak D call: TRBD1 (6 bases). The germline V gene has CDR1 MNHEY and CDR2 SMNVEV (reference sequence). The CDR3 sequence is 14 residues long. V dropped 5 bases and J dropped 4 bases, with 12 bases sitting between them. The CDR3 coding sequence is TGTGCCAGCAGTCCCCAGGACAGTTACAATGAGCAGTTCTTC. Its translation: CASSPQDSYNEQFF.

The J gene is TRBJ2-7, the V gene TRBV4-1; D might be TRBD1 or TRBD2, each matching 5 bases. The length of the CDR3 is 15 residues. V was clipped by 0 bases and J by 7 bases, with 16 bases between them. The germline V gene has CDR1 MGHRA and CDR2 YSYEKL. The CDR3 here is CASSQDQGTGYEQYF. The CDR3 bases are TGCGCCAGCAGCCAAGATCAGGGTACGGGATATGAGCAGTACTTC.

J is TRBJ1-1 and V is TRBV19; perhaps TRBD1 as D (5 bases). Germline-derived CDR1 and CDR2 are LNHDA and SQIVND (reference sequence). Trimming pared 5 bases from V and 5 bases from J, leaving 15 bases between. The CDR3 sequence is 14 residues long. CDR3 in DNA: TGTGCCAGTAGTTTCGACAGCGCACGGACTGAAGCTTTCTTT. This sequence encodes CASSFDSARTEAFF.

The genes are TRBV6-5 and TRBJ2-7, with a weak D call TRBD2 (6 bases). The CDR3 length is 13 residues. V shed 2 bases and J shed 2 bases, with 7 bases lying between them. Germline lookup yields CDR1 MNHEY and CDR2 SVGAGI. DNA for the CDR3: TGTGCCAGCAGTTACGCGGGGACCTACGAGCAGTACTTC. Encoded protein: CASSYAGTYEQYF.

The chain links TRBV2 to TRBJ2-1; TRBD2 might be the D (6 bases). This CDR3 region has 16 residues. The germline V gene has CDR1 SNHLY and CDR2 FYNNEI. The V gene lost 0 bases and the J gene lost 0 bases, with 9 bases spanning the gap. CDR3 region: CASSEAFGSSYNEQFF. DNA for the CDR3: TGTGCCAGCAGTGAAGCTTTCGGGAGCTCCTACAATGAGCAGTTCTTC.

V gene TRBV28 combines with J gene TRBJ2-7; 7 positions match TRBD1. This CDR3 has 16 residues. Germline V lookup: CDR1 MDHEN, CDR2 SYDVKM. The junction had 11 bases not matched to a gene; V was cut back by 5 bases and J by 1 base. The CDR3: CASSPPPGTVSYEQYF. In DNA, the CDR3 is TGTGCCAGCAGTCCCCCCCCCGGGACAGTATCCTACGAGCAGTACTTC. The whole variable domain, remainder taken from reference TRBV28 and TRBJ2-7, is DVKVTQSSRYLVKRTGEKVFLECVQDMDHENMFWYRQDPGLGLRLIYFSYDVKMKEKGDIPEGYSVSREKKERFSLILESASTNQTSMYLCASSPPPGTVSYEQYFGPGTRLTVT.

The chain couples TRBV29-1 to TRBJ2-7, with TRBD2 identical over 9 bases. CDR3 size: 19 residues. Germline V gives CDR1 SQVTM, CDR2 ANQGSEA. With V trimmed by 3 bases and J by 0 bases, 18 bases remained unmatched. CDR3 in amino acids: CSVDAVVAGVWGSSYEQYF. As DNA, the CDR3 is TGCAGCGTTGACGCCGTGGTAGCGGGAGTCTGGGGGAGCTCCTACGAGCAGTACTTC.

CDR3 loop: CASSGAGKVVETQYF. In nucleotides, the CDR3 is TGTGCCAGCAGTGGAGCGGGGAAAGTTGTCGAGACCCAGTACTTC. The chain links TRBV2 to TRBJ2-5, with 7 positions matching TRBD2. Germline V gene sequence: CDR1 SNHLY, CDR2 FYNNEI. CDR3 length: 15 amino acids. V was clipped by 4 bases and J by 5 bases; unmatched bases: 10.

The J gene is TRBJ2-3, the V gene TRBV7-8; 9 bases are a match to TRBD2. Looked up from germline, CDR1 is SGHVS and CDR2 is FQNEAQ. J lost 1 base, V lost 1 base, and 18 bases had no gene match. This CDR3 region has 21 residues. CDR3 protein: CASSLGFWLAGPREGTDTQYF. The CDR3 nucleotides read TGTGCCAGCAGCTTAGGATTTTGGCTAGCGGGACCGAGAGAGGGCACAGATACGCAGTATTTT.

The rearrangement links TRBV4-3 to TRBJ2-5, with TRBD2 matching over 9 bases. V lost 2 bases and J lost 2; bases outside the gene matches: 9. This CDR3 is built from 17 residues. CDR1 and CDR2 (germline): LGHNA, YSLEER. CDR3 residues: CASSQRLAGRSQETQYF. CDR3 nucleotide sequence: TGCGCCAGCAGCCAACGGCTAGCGGGACGTTCTCAAGAGACCCAGTACTTC.

This chain uses TRBV11-2 with TRBJ2-7, with D uncertain. Trimming shortened V by 1 base and J by 1 base, and 11 bases separated the two germline ends. Germline V gene sequence: CDR1 SGHAT, CDR2 FQNNGV. There are 15 residues in the CDR3. CDR3 nucleotides: TGTGCCAGCAGCTTAGCCCCCGGGCCATCCTACGAGCAGTACTTC. Its translation: CASSLAPGPSYEQYF.

This rearrangement joins TRBV4-3 to TRBJ2-2; 7 bases line up with TRBD2. The CDR3 sequence is 17 residues long. The V and J ends lost 0 bases and 1 base, in that order; junction bases with no gene match: 5. The germline V gene has CDR1 LGHNA and CDR2 YSLEER. CDR3 coding DNA: TGCGCCAGCAGCCAAGACTTTGAGCGGGGGAACACCGGGGAGCTGTTTTTT. It codes for CASSQDFERGNTGELFF.

The chain uses TRBV7-3 and TRBJ2-1, with TRBD2 matching 9 bases. Germline CDR1 and CDR2: SGHTA and FQGTGA. There are 15 residues in the CDR3. With 2 bases clipped from V and 6 bases from J, the junction kept 5 bases outside the gene matches. The CDR3 DNA reads as TGTGCCAGCAGCTTATTAGCGGGAGAGGGCAATGAGCAGTTCTTC. Residues: CASSLLAGEGNEQFF.

The chain has TRBV27 and TRBJ1-2; D gene unclear. V lost 5 bases to trimming and J lost 4 bases, with 11 bases between them. The CDR3 is 13 residues long. CDR1 is MNHEY and CDR2 is SMNVEV in the germline V gene (reference sequence). The CDR3 nucleotides are TGTGCCAGCAGTCTACAAGGCCCCTATGGCTACACCTTC. This codes for CASSLQGPYGYTF.

This rearrangement joins TRBV27 to TRBJ2-7; 10 bases line up with TRBD2. Unmatched junction bases numbered 4, after V lost 5 bases and J lost 3 bases. Germline loops: CDR1 MNHEY, CDR2 SMNVEV (reference sequence). The CDR3 consists of 14 residues. The CDR3 is CASSPRTSGYEQYF. The CDR3 nucleotides are TGTGCCAGCAGTCCCCGGACTAGCGGCTACGAGCAGTACTTC.

This clone appeared a single time. V and J are TRBV9 and TRBJ2-2; possibly TRBD1 for D (5 bases). Germline CDR1 SGDLS, CDR2 YYNGEE. V dropped 3 bases and J dropped 6 bases, with 15 bases sitting between them. The CDR3 length is 15 residues. The CDR3 DNA sequence: TGTGCCAGCAGCGAAGGTGACAGATCACCCGGGGAGCTGTTTTTT. Its protein is CASSEGDRSPGELFF.

This clone was seen just once. V and J are TRBV7-9 and TRBJ2-5; the D gene is possibly TRBD2 (5 bases). V dropped 5 bases and J dropped 5 bases, with 24 bases sitting between them. Looked up from germline, CDR1 is SEHNR and CDR2 is FQNEAQ (reference sequence). The CDR3 is made up of 17 amino acids. The CDR3 bases are TGTGCCAGCAGCCTACCCGGGATTGGGCAGGTAGACGAGACCCAGTACTTC. This translates into CASSLPGIGQVDETQYF.

V is TRBV11-2 and J is TRBJ2-1; D tentatively reads TRBD1 or TRBD2 (5 bases each). V shed 1 base and J shed 10 bases, with 8 bases lying between them. Germline values: CDR1 SGHAT, CDR2 FQNNGV. The CDR3 spans 12 residues. CDR3 region: CASSLGGAEQFF. The CDR3 DNA reads TGTGCCAGCAGCTTAGGAGGGGCCGAGCAGTTCTTC.

V is TRBV6-4 and J is TRBJ2-3, with 9 nucleotides matching TRBD1. CDR1 and CDR2 from the germline V gene are MRHNA and SNTAGT. This CDR3 is built from 19 residues. J lost 4 bases, V lost 2 bases, and 16 bases had no gene match. The CDR3 region has the DNA TGTGCCAGCAGTGACGCACCACCGGGACAGGGTATTGACGCAGATACGCAGTATTTT. This gives the protein CASSDAPPGQGIDADTQYF.